The clone carrying this TCR beta chain was seen a few times. Antigen: not known. The junction departs from the called germline gene at one end, perhaps through a read error. This sample is drawn from a study of beta chain features in type 1 diabetes. One heparinised draw of blood, averaging roughly 0.12 L, came from each donor. Germline V gene data show CDR1 as SQVTM and CDR2 as ANQGSEA. The CDR3 length is 13 residues. Study-level findings and limits: Patients with type 1 diabetes carried fewer insertions and had more deletions at their VDJ junctions. Within each of all four CD4+ subsets, Type 1 diabetes patients had TCRB CDR3s that were moderately but significantly shorter.

What was sequenced were expressed TCRB transcripts, since all of the isolated RNA had been reverse transcribed. Only in-frame clones appear in the TCRdb table, and some are missing; sequencing was by immunoSEQ multiplex PCR. The sample includes 450,000 or so clones, about an eighth of them seen just once. This clonotype was obtained from a woman younger than 30 in good health. Input material: naive CD4+ T cells from blood. The chain recombines TRBV29-1 with TRBJ1-1, with D unclear. The CDR3 sequence is CSVEKVMNAEAFF. CDR3 DNA sequence: TGCAGCGTTGAAAAAGTAATGAACGCTGAAGCTTTCTTT.